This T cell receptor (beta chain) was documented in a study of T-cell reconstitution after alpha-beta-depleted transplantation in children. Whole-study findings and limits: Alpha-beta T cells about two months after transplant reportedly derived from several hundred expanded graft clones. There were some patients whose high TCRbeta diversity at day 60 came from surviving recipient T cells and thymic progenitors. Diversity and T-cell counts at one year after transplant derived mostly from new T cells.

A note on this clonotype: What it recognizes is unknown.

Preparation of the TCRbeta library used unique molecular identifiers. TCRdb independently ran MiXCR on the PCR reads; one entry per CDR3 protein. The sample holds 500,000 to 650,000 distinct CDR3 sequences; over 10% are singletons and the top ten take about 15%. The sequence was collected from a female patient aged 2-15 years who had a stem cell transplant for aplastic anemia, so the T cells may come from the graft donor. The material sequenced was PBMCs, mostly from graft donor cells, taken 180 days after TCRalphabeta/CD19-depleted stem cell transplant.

The CDR3 reads CASKRGPGTHGYTF. As DNA, the CDR3 is TGTGCCAGCAAGAGGGGGCCGGGCACCCATGGCTACACCTTC. The V and J genes are TRBV12-3 or TRBV12-4 and TRBJ1-2; 7 bases agree with TRBD1. Germline trimming cut 7 bases from V and 6 bases from J; bases unmatched to any gene: 11. The CDR3 is made up of 14 amino acids.